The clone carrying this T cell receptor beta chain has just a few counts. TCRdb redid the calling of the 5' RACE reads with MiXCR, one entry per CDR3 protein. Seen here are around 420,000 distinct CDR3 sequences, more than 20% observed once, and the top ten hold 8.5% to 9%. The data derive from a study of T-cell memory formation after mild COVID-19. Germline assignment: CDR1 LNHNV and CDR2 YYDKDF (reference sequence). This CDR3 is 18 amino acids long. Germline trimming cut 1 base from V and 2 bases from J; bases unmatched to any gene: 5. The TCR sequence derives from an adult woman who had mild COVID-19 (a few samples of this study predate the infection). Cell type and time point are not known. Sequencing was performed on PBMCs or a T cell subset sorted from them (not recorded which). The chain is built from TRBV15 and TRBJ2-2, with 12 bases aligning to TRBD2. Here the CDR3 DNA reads TGTGCCACCAGCAGAGGGCTAGCGGGAGGGCCAAACACCGGGGAGCTGTTTTTT. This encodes CATSRGLAGGPNTGELFF.